This section outlines one TCR beta chain sequence together with its context. Germline and junction disagree at one end, which may indicate a read error. Sample time point: newly diagnosed GD, antithyroid drugs for less than 3 months. With RNA extracted from PBMCs as input, the TCR library was made. In building TCR beta libraries, iRepertoire HTBI primers were used together with Arm-PCR of CDR3 regions. In TCRdb, the multiplex PCR reads were re-called with MiXCR into one record per CDR3 protein. The table shows about 330,000 distinct CDR3 sequences, with 15% to 20% occurring only once. Germline V gene data show CDR1 as LNHDA and CDR2 as SQIVND (reference sequence). The CDR3 sequence is 17 residues long. The data belong to a study of regulatory T cells in long-lasting Graves disease. This same sample was also part of a study on T cells in Graves' hyperthyroidism and ophthalmopathy.

The chain is built from TRBV19 and TRBJ1-5, with D perhaps TRBD1 (6 bases). The specimen comprised peripheral blood mononuclear cells (PBMCs), sampled at new diagnosis, from a patient treated with antithyroid drugs. The origin of this receptor is a young woman with Graves disease. CDR3 in amino acids: CAGSEQGTMSLNQPQHF. In DNA form, the CDR3 reads TGTGCCGGTAGTGAACAGGGCACGATGTCGCTCAATCAGCCCCAGCATTTT.